Below, 21 T cell receptor beta chains from the same sample are listed, as sequenced in a study of early T cells in non-severe SARS-CoV-2 infection. In TCRdb, the 5' RACE reads were re-called with MiXCR into one record per CDR3 protein. The table shows over 50,000 distinct CDR3 sequences, with under 15% occurring only once. Specimen: whole blood, collected at baseline. The receptor source for this set is an adult who was a healthcare worker with PCR-confirmed SARS-CoV-2 infection or an uninfected control (not recorded which).

This clonotype was counted only a few times. The chain employs TRBV3-1 and TRBJ1-3; D gene uncertain. The CDR3 runs to 12 residues. CDR1 and CDR2 from the germline V gene are LGHDT and YNNKEL (reference sequence). V was shortened by 4 bases and J by 6 bases, with 7 bases between the two germline ends. In DNA form, the CDR3 reads TGTGCCAGCAGCCTCTTCGAAAACACCATATATTTT. It is translated as CASSLFENTIYF.

This clonotype came up a few times. This rearrangement joins TRBV2 to TRBJ2-3, with D unresolved. V lost 6 bases to trimming and J lost 4 bases, with 8 bases between them. The germline CDR1 and CDR2 sequences are SNHLY and FYNNEI. The CDR3 length is 12 residues. The DNA for the CDR3 is TGTGCCAGCAGACTGATCGCAGATACGCAGTATTTT. Its translation is CASRLIADTQYF. The complete variable domain, with remaining parts taken from reference TRBV2 and TRBJ2-3, reads EPEVTQTPSHQVTQMGQEVILRCVPISNHLYFYWYRQILGQKVEFLVSFYNNEISEKSEIFDDQFSVERPDGSNFTLKIRSTKLEDSAMYFCASRLIADTQYFGPGTRLTVL.

This chain uses TRBV29-1 with TRBJ2-5; D not certain. The V and J ends lost 6 bases and 2 bases respectively, with 13 bases between them. Germline-derived CDR1 and CDR2 are SQVTM and ANQGSEA. The CDR3 extends over 13 amino acids. The CDR3 sequence is CSVSPGPQETQYF. CDR3 DNA sequence: TGCAGCGTATCTCCGGGCCCTCAAGAGACCCAGTACTTC.

V gene TRBV3-1 combines with J gene TRBJ1-2; D is perhaps TRBD1 (5 bases). CDR1 is LGHDT, CDR2 YNNKEL, per germline (reference sequence). V gave up 8 bases and J gave up 0 bases, with 13 bases separating them. CDR3 length equals 14 residues. This CDR3 is CASAQGGPNYGYTF. CDR3 coding DNA: TGTGCCAGCGCCCAGGGAGGGCCTAACTATGGCTACACCTTC.

In this sample, this clonotype turned up a few times. The CDR3 DNA is TGTGCCAGCAGCTTAGACCCTCTACAGGGTGCCGGGGAGCTGTTTTTT. This sequence encodes CASSLDPLQGAGELFF. The V call is TRBV11-3, the J call TRBJ2-2; D is perhaps TRBD1 (6 bases). Trimming took off 0 bases at V and 6 bases at J, with 14 bases between the two ends. This CDR3 has 16 amino acids. In germline, CDR1 is SGHNT, CDR2 YENEEA. Drawing the rest from reference TRBV11-3 and TRBJ2-2, the complete variable domain is EAGVVQSPRYKIIEKKQPVAFWCNPISGHNTLYWYLQNLGQGPELLIRYENEEAVDDSQLPKDRFSAERLKGVDSTLKIQPAELGDSAVYLCASSLDPLQGAGELFFGEGSRLTVL.

This clonotype was seen ten or more times. The chain is built from TRBV7-3 and TRBJ2-5; D not resolved. There are 13 residues in the CDR3. The germline V gene has CDR1 SGHTA and CDR2 FQGTGA. V shed 0 bases and J shed 6 bases, with 8 bases lying between them. The CDR3 here is CASSLTFLQTQYF. DNA of the CDR3: TGTGCCAGCAGCTTAACGTTCCTACAGACCCAGTACTTC.

The J gene is TRBJ2-7, the V gene TRBV12-3 or TRBV12-4; 9 bases match TRBD1. This CDR3 region has 12 residues. V was clipped by 6 bases and J by 6 bases; unmatched bases: 3. The CDR3 coding sequence is TGTGCCAGCAGGGACAGGGGAAGCGAGCAGTACTTC. Protein: CASRDRGSEQYF.

The chain has TRBV11-2 and TRBJ2-1, with unresolved D. Looked up from germline, CDR1 is SGHAT and CDR2 is FQNNGV. V lost 2 bases, J lost 8 bases, and 4 bases lay in between. The CDR3 is 11 amino acids. The DNA for the CDR3 is TGTGCCAGCAGCTTAAAAGATGAGCAGTTCTTC. Translation: CASSLKDEQFF.

The rearrangement joins TRBV7-3 to TRBJ2-3; D is uncertain. The CDR3 sequence is 13 residues long. Trimming took off 3 bases at V and 4 bases at J, with 8 bases between the two ends. From germline, CDR1 is SGHTA and CDR2 FQGTGA. CDR3 nucleotide sequence: TGTGCCAGCAGCTTCAACATCGCAGATACGCAGTATTTT. Its translation is CASSFNIADTQYF.

The CDR3 sequence is CASSPMSGGRDEQYF. In nucleotides, the CDR3 is TGTGCCAGCAGCCCCATGTCAGGGGGCAGGGACGAGCAGTACTTC. This chain uses TRBV7-2 with TRBJ2-7, with 8 bases that match TRBD1. Germline CDR1 SGHTA, CDR2 FQGNSA. With 5 bases clipped from V and 5 bases from J, the junction kept 11 bases outside the gene matches. The CDR3 spans 15 residues.

This clonotype was observed a few times. The chain uses TRBV20-1 and TRBJ2-1, with TRBD2 identical over 14 bases. Germline lookup yields CDR1 DFQATT and CDR2 SNEGSKA (reference sequence). The CDR3 has 18 residues. J lost 1 base, V lost 8 bases, and 13 bases had no gene match. CDR3 sequence: CSSQGTSGRGKSYNEQFF. The CDR3 nucleotides are TGCAGTTCCCAGGGGACTAGCGGGAGAGGGAAATCCTACAATGAGCAGTTCTTC.

In this sample, this clonotype turned up a few times. The CDR3 sequence: CASSPQTSIPYEQYF. The CDR3 DNA reads TGTGCCAGCAGCCCTCAGACTAGCATACCTTACGAGCAGTACTTC. The chain recombines TRBV4-2 with TRBJ2-7; 7 nucleotides match TRBD2. The germline CDR1 and CDR2 sequences are LGHNA and YNFKEQ. Trimming cost V 4 bases and J 4 bases; bases outside gene matches: 10. CDR3 length: 15 residues.

The rearrangement uses TRBV6-6 and TRBJ1-1; no clear D gene. CDR3 size: 11 residues. CDR1 MNHNY and CDR2 SVGAGI come from the germline V gene (reference sequence). Trimming cost V 2 bases and J 5 bases, with 3 bases left between them. CDR3 bases: TGTGCCAGCAGTTACGAAACTGAAGCTTTCTTT. Translating gives CASSYETEAFF.

The chain uses TRBV29-1 and TRBJ2-7, with a weak D call TRBD1 (5 bases). The CDR3 runs 11 residues. The V gene lost 3 bases and the J gene lost 7 bases, with 10 bases spanning the gap. Per the germline V gene, CDR1 is SQVTM and CDR2 is ANQGSEA. The CDR3 coding sequence is TGCAGCGTTGATAAGGGGTCAGAGCAGTACTTC. Translated, it gives CSVDKGSEQYF.

This clonotype turned up a few times. This sequence joins TRBV18 and TRBJ1-4, with D hard to call. V was pared by 2 bases and J by 3 bases, with 10 bases between. CDR3 size: 15 residues. Germline V lookup: CDR1 KGHSH, CDR2 LQKENI. The CDR3 loop is CASSPSQQSNEKLFF. In nucleotides, the CDR3 is TGTGCCAGCTCACCAAGCCAACAGTCTAATGAAAAACTGTTTTTT. The full variable domain, its missing parts supplied by reference TRBV18 and TRBJ1-4, is NAGVMQNPRHLVRRRGQEARLRCSPMKGHSHVYWYRQLPEEGLKFMVYLQKENIIDESGMPKERFSAEFPKEGPSILRIQQVVRGDSAAYFCASSPSQQSNEKLFFGSGTQLSVL.

The chain joins TRBV28 to TRBJ1-2; the match to TRBD1 covers 9 bases. Germline trimming cut 5 bases from V and 6 bases from J; bases unmatched to any gene: 7. Per the germline V gene, CDR1 is MDHEN and CDR2 is SYDVKM. The CDR3 contains 14 residues. This CDR3 reads CASSAGQGSNGYTF. The CDR3 DNA sequence: TGTGCCAGCAGTGCCGGACAGGGGAGTAATGGCTACACCTTC.

The chain recombines TRBV2 with TRBJ1-5; D is undetermined. Germline loops: CDR1 SNHLY, CDR2 FYNNEI. V lost 4 bases and J lost 5, with 12 bases in between. This CDR3 has 14 amino acids. The CDR3 DNA sequence: TGTGCCAGCAGTGCACAGTCATGGGATCAGCCCCAGCATTTT. Its protein product is CASSAQSWDQPQHF.

This clonotype occurred a few times. This chain uses TRBV7-3 with TRBJ2-2; 10 bases agree with TRBD1. V was pared by 0 bases and J by 7 bases, with 5 bases of the junction left unmatched. Per the germline V gene, CDR1 is SGHTA and CDR2 is FQGTGA. The CDR3 contains 16 residues. CDR3 loop: CASSLTPGQGSGELFF. Written as DNA, the CDR3 is TGTGCCAGCAGCTTAACACCGGGACAGGGGAGCGGGGAGCTGTTTTTT.

The genes are TRBV7-9 and TRBJ1-1, with D hard to call. The CDR3 length is 15 residues. Trimming cost V 3 bases and J 3 bases, with 14 bases left between them. In germline, CDR1 is SEHNR, CDR2 FQNEAQ (reference sequence). CDR3 in amino acids: CASSLAYARHTEAFF. The CDR3 nucleotides read TGTGCCAGCAGCTTGGCTTACGCCCGACACACTGAAGCTTTCTTT.

This clonotype was recorded at least ten times. The chain has TRBV12-3 or TRBV12-4 and TRBJ2-7; tentatively, D is TRBD1 (6 bases). The V end lost 1 base, the J end lost 5 bases, and 9 bases lay between the germline ends. CDR3 length: 13 residues. CDR3 sequence (DNA): TGTGCCAGCAGTTTAGTGGGGGCCGACGAGCAGTACTTC. Translating gives CASSLVGADEQYF.

CDR3 in amino acids: CASSSTGKETQYF. The CDR3 bases are TGTGCCAGCAGCTCTACAGGGAAAGAGACCCAGTACTTC. The rearrangement links TRBV11-2 to TRBJ2-5; D is perhaps TRBD1 (6 bases). CDR1 is SGHAT, CDR2 FQNNGV, per germline. The CDR3 has 13 residues. V was pared by 4 bases and J by 3 bases, with 9 bases between.